These 25 T cell receptor beta chains were all obtained from the same sample, sequenced in a study of CD8+ T cells in alopecia areata (dated 2018 in TCRdb). The library was obtained by the immunoSEQ multiplex PCR assay. RNA was extracted from all samples and reverse transcribed into cDNA as template for TCR sequencing. In TCRdb, the immuneACCESS table is reduced to in-frame sequences with V and J assigned. These tables do not hold every clone; where another copy was compared, an unresolved V gene accounts for under half, and the others remain unexplained. The sample data list 95,000 to 110,000 clones, and roughly half of these were observed just once. The top ten hold 8% to 10% of the sample. The source material was CD4+ T cells sorted from blood. The receptors shown here come from a human donor in good health.

On this clone: One junction end does not reproduce the germline sequence, and a read error may be involved. This chain links TRBV7-2 with TRBJ1-2; no reliable D call. Germline V gene data show CDR1 as SGHTA and CDR2 as FQGNSA. The CDR3 consists of 11 residues. The CDR3 region is CASSLLRGFLF. In nucleotides, the CDR3 is TGTGCCAGCAGCTTGTTACGAGGGTTCCTCTTC.

This clone was counted a single time. The rearrangement links TRBV11-1 to TRBJ2-7; 10 bases agree with TRBD1. Looked up from germline, CDR1 is SGHAT and CDR2 is FQDESV (reference sequence). Trimming took 4 bases from V and 5 from J; bases not matched to a gene: 8. This CDR3 is built from 15 residues. CDR3 residues: CASSSPGQGTHEQYF. The CDR3 DNA is TGTGCCAGCAGCTCCCCGGGACAGGGGACGCACGAGCAGTACTTC.

The chain links TRBV29-1 to TRBJ2-5; 10 bases are a match to TRBD1. CDR3 length equals 15 residues. Germline V lookup: CDR1 SQVTM, CDR2 ANQGSEA. V was clipped by 4 bases and J by 5 bases; unmatched bases: 10. CDR3 sequence: CSVGKGSDRGETQYF. CDR3 sequence (DNA): TGCAGCGTTGGCAAAGGCTCGGACAGGGGGGAGACCCAGTACTTC.

J is TRBJ1-6 and V is TRBV2; TRBD1 matches at 8 bases. Germline assignment: CDR1 SNHLY and CDR2 FYNNEI. V lost 6 bases and J lost 7; bases outside the gene matches: 8. The CDR3 has 15 residues. CDR3 DNA sequence: TGTGCCAGCAGACCCACGACAGGGGACAATTCACCCCTCCACTTT. This codes for CASRPTTGDNSPLHF.

J is TRBJ1-2 and V is TRBV19; the match to TRBD1 covers 8 bases. Germline loops: CDR1 LNHDA, CDR2 SQIVND (reference sequence). This CDR3 is built from 13 residues. V dropped 4 bases and J dropped 7; count of bases not matched to a gene: 5. The CDR3 nucleotides are TGTGCCAGTAGTAAGACAGGGGCCATTGGCTACACCTTC. Its translation: CASSKTGAIGYTF.

Written as DNA, the CDR3 is TGCAGCGTTTTGGTAGACAGCCTTAACACTGAAGCTTTCTTT. The encoded protein is CSVLVDSLNTEAFF. This sequence joins TRBV29-1 and TRBJ1-1, with D possibly being TRBD1 (5 bases). Germline loops: CDR1 SQVTM, CDR2 ANQGSEA. V was trimmed by 5 bases and J by 2 bases, leaving 15 bases between them. This CDR3 is built from 14 residues.

The chain combines TRBV9 with TRBJ2-3; D is undetermined. The V end lost 2 bases, the J end lost 5 bases, and 12 bases lay between the germline ends. Germline V gives CDR1 SGDLS, CDR2 YYNGEE. This CDR3 is built from 14 residues. CDR3 sequence reads: CASSVEQKEDTQYF. The CDR3 region has the DNA TGTGCCAGCAGCGTCGAGCAGAAGGAAGATACGCAGTATTTT.

The rearrangement uses TRBV4-3 and TRBJ2-6; D is perhaps TRBD1 (5 bases). CDR1 and CDR2 from the germline V gene are LGHNA and YSLEER. Between the trimmed V and J ends, which lost 0 bases and 3 bases, there was a span of 18 bases. CDR3 length equals 19 residues. The CDR3 here is CASSQDPAGNFDGANVLTF. As DNA, the CDR3 is TGCGCCAGCAGCCAAGATCCGGCAGGGAACTTTGATGGGGCCAACGTCCTGACTTTC.

In DNA form, the CDR3 reads TGTGCCAGCAGTGGGGACAGGGGGGCTTTTCAAGAGACCCAGTACTTC. Translation gives CASSGDRGAFQETQYF. The V call is TRBV25-1, the J call TRBJ2-5; TRBD1 matches at 11 bases. V shed 4 bases, J shed 2 bases, and the junction held 6 bases outside the gene matches. The CDR3 totals 16 residues. Per the germline V gene, CDR1 is MGHDK and CDR2 is SYGVNS.

The chain links TRBV7-2 to TRBJ2-2, with TRBD1 matching over 9 bases. Looked up from germline, CDR1 is SGHTA and CDR2 is FQGNSA. CDR3 length: 18 amino acids. V gave up 3 bases and J gave up 5 bases; unmatched junction bases: 13. The CDR3 spells CASSLLRRGQGITGELFF. CDR3 bases: TGTGCCAGCAGCTTGTTACGTCGGGGACAGGGTATAACCGGGGAGCTGTTTTTT.

The chain has TRBV19 and TRBJ1-2; 7 nucleotides align to TRBD1. CDR3 size: 14 residues. V was pared by 7 bases and J by 4 bases, with 9 bases of the junction left unmatched. Germline V CDR1 and CDR2: LNHDA, SQIVND (reference sequence). CDR3: CASTAPGQLYGYTF. The CDR3 coding sequence is TGTGCCAGTACCGCACCGGGACAGCTCTATGGCTACACCTTC.

The chain joins TRBV30 to TRBJ2-7; D possibly corresponds to TRBD1 (6 bases). The CDR3 sequence is 15 residues long. With 4 bases removed from V and 4 bases from J, the gap between germline ends came to 20 bases. Germline V gene sequence: CDR1 GTSNPN, CDR2 SVGIG (reference sequence). CDR3 sequence reads: CAWKAFDEQGYEQYF. In DNA form, the CDR3 reads TGTGCCTGGAAGGCCTTCGACGAACAGGGATACGAGCAGTACTTC.

This chain uses TRBV5-4 with TRBJ2-5; weak D call: TRBD1 (5 bases). This CDR3 is built from 14 residues. Germline-derived CDR1 and CDR2 are SGHNT and YYREEE (reference sequence). V lost 2 bases to trimming and J lost 2 bases, with 10 bases between them. The CDR3, as DNA: TGTGCCAGCAGCTTCCGCAGGGAACAAGAGACCCAGTACTTC. It encodes CASSFRREQETQYF.

V and J are TRBV30 and TRBJ2-7; no reliable D call. V lost 1 base to trimming and J lost 2 bases, with 9 bases between them. Per germline, CDR1 GTSNPN and CDR2 SVGIG (reference sequence). This CDR3 contains 13 residues. CDR3 amino acids: CAWSDGRTYEQYF. The CDR3 coding sequence is TGTGCCTGGAGTGACGGCCGAACCTACGAGCAGTACTTC.

The V gene is TRBV27, the J gene TRBJ2-5; D may match TRBD1 or TRBD2 (5 bases each). Germline V gives CDR1 MNHEY, CDR2 SMNVEV (reference sequence). This CDR3 has 14 amino acids. The V and J ends lost 2 bases and 2 bases respectively, with 9 bases between them. CDR3 DNA sequence: TGTGCCAGCAGTTTAACGAGGGGTCAAGAGACCCAGTACTTC. Protein sequence: CASSLTRGQETQYF.

This chain joins TRBV30 and TRBJ2-1, with 7 bases lining up with TRBD1. Germline CDR1 GTSNPN, CDR2 SVGIG (reference sequence). CDR3 size: 13 residues. The V and J ends lost 2 bases and 7 bases, in that order; junction bases with no gene match: 5. This CDR3 reads CAWSFGGQNEQFF. The CDR3 coding sequence is TGTGCCTGGAGTTTTGGGGGACAGAATGAGCAGTTCTTC.

This clone is a singleton in its sample. The genes are TRBV5-1 and TRBJ2-5; 8 bases are shared with TRBD1. The V gene's germline CDR1 is SGHRS and CDR2 YFSETQ. With V trimmed by 3 bases and J by 5 bases, 6 bases remained unmatched. The CDR3 is 14 amino acids. CDR3 DNA sequence: TGCGCCAGCAGCTCGCAGGGGGCGCGGGAGACCCAGTACTTC. This translates into CASSSQGARETQYF.

This rearrangement joins TRBV30 to TRBJ2-5; tentative D call: TRBD1 (5 bases). The CDR3 runs to 13 residues. Germline V CDR1 and CDR2: GTSNPN, SVGIG (reference sequence). Between the trimmed V and J ends, which lost 5 bases and 5 bases, there was a span of 15 bases. The CDR3 DNA reads TGTGCCTGGCAAAACCAGGGTGTCGAGACCCAGTACTTC. It encodes CAWQNQGVETQYF.

The chain uses TRBV4-1 and TRBJ2-1, with TRBD2 identical over 16 bases. V was pared by 4 bases and J by 2 bases, with 11 bases of the junction left unmatched. This CDR3 comprises 20 residues. From germline, CDR1 is MGHRA and CDR2 YSYEKL. CDR3 DNA sequence: TGCGCCAGCAGCCTCGTCCCGGGACTAGCGGGGGGGACAACCTACAATGAGCAGTTCTTC. Its translation: CASSLVPGLAGGTTYNEQFF.

The chain carries TRBV30 and TRBJ2-3; D gene ambiguous. This CDR3 has 11 residues. Trimming pared 4 bases from V and 3 bases from J, leaving 5 bases between. The germline V gene encodes CDR1 GTSNPN and CDR2 SVGIG (reference sequence). The CDR3 protein is CAWTWTDTQYF. In DNA form, the CDR3 reads TGTGCCTGGACCTGGACAGATACGCAGTATTTT.

V and J are TRBV9 and TRBJ2-2, with unresolved D. The CDR3 spans 17 residues. CDR1 and CDR2 from the germline V gene are SGDLS and YYNGEE. V gave up 0 bases and J gave up 0 bases, with 12 bases separating them. The CDR3, as DNA: TGTGCCAGCAGCGTAGTCCCCGGAAAACCGAACACCGGGGAGCTGTTTTTT. Encoded protein: CASSVVPGKPNTGELFF.

The chain is built from TRBV7-2 and TRBJ2-1; no reliable D call. This CDR3 contains 11 residues. V lost 2 bases to trimming and J lost 5 bases, with 1 base between them. Germline assignment: CDR1 SGHTA and CDR2 FQGNSA. The CDR3 bases are TGTGCCAGCAGCTTACACAATGAGCAGTTCTTC. This sequence encodes CASSLHNEQFF.

This clone turned up a few times. This chain uses TRBV28 with TRBJ1-2, with TRBD1 matching over 7 bases. With V trimmed by 6 bases and J by 4 bases, 5 bases remained unmatched. CDR3 length: 13 amino acids. Germline CDR1 reads MDHEN; CDR2 reads SYDVKM. The CDR3 protein is CASRVGTAYGYTF. The CDR3 DNA reads as TGTGCCAGCAGGGTGGGGACAGCCTATGGCTACACCTTC.

The chain joins TRBV28 to TRBJ2-5; a weak D match, TRBD1 (5 bases). CDR3 length: 14 residues. The germline V gene has CDR1 MDHEN and CDR2 SYDVKM. Trimming stripped 6 bases from V and 7 bases from J, with 18 bases between. CDR3 sequence (DNA): TGTGCCAGCAGCGATTCAGGGTCCGTAGGGACCCAGTACTTC. This gives the protein CASSDSGSVGTQYF.

This clone was observed a single time. This sample also contains other DNA sequences that code for the same CDR3. This rearrangement joins TRBV30 to TRBJ2-3; 7 bases match TRBD2. CDR1 and CDR2 (germline): GTSNPN, SVGIG (reference sequence). Trimming removed 0 bases from V and 0 bases from J; junction bases left unmatched: 0. CDR3 length: 14 residues. DNA of the CDR3: TGTGCCTGGAGTGTAGCGGGGAGCACAGATACGCAGTATTTT. Translating gives CAWSVAGSTDTQYF.